This T cell receptor beta chain was sequenced for a study of blood T cells in healthy people across ages. Study results and caveats: Unsorted PBMC input precluded a conclusive naive versus antigen-experienced comparison.

Next came a second PCR, run for roughly 6 to 11 cycles, which used a sample-barcoded 5' primer along with a J-beta primer mix. The authors tagged each cDNA molecule using a template-switch adaptor with 12 random nucleotides. TCRdb ran MiXCR on the 5' RACE reads and lists one entry per CDR3 protein. The sample carries 1.4 million or so distinct CDR3 sequences, roughly 43% recorded once. Trimming took 0 bases from V and 2 from J, leaving 18 bases between them. Germline V lookup: CDR1 SQVTM, CDR2 ANQGSEA. The CDR3 consists of 17 residues. A note on this clonotype: Its antigen is not identified.

The TCR originated in a woman between 18 and 30 years old in good health. The material sequenced was blood. The chain is built from TRBV29-1 and TRBJ2-3; a possible D gene is TRBD1 (6 bases). The CDR3 DNA follows: TGCAGCGTTGAAGAGCATATCGCAGGGGTCCTCACAGATACGCAGTATTTT. Encoded protein: CSVEEHIAGVLTDTQYF.